What follows are 12 T cell receptor beta chains derived from one specimen sequenced in a study of blood T cell repertoires in COVID-19. This table comes from immunoSEQ multiplex PCR, and its TCRdb copy is limited to in-frame clones, with some not included. Seen here are about 73,000 clones, over 75% observed once, and the top ten hold roughly 4%. The sequenced sample consisted of peripheral blood. The receptor source for this set is a woman aged 60 to 75 with acute or convalescent COVID-19.

The chain joins TRBV6-1 to TRBJ2-1; 9 nucleotides match TRBD2. V lost 2 bases to trimming and J lost 15 bases; unmatched junction nucleotides: 11. This CDR3 contains 14 residues. Per the germline V gene, CDR1 is MNHNS and CDR2 is SASEGT. CDR3 nucleotides: TGTGCCAGCAGTGAATTGCCTCTAGCGGGGAGTGGGTTCTTC. It specifies CASSELPLAGSGFF.

This clone appeared many times. The chain is built from TRBV5-8 and TRBJ2-5; 11 bases fit TRBD1. Germline trimming cut 4 bases from V and 5 bases from J; bases unmatched to any gene: 10. This CDR3 spans 16 amino acids. In germline, CDR1 is SGHTS, CDR2 YDEGEE. CDR3 in DNA: TGTGCCAGCAGCACGGGACAGGGGGGCTTTCAGGAGACCCAGTACTTC. Residues: CASSTGQGGFQETQYF.

The CDR3 region is CASSQRTRIKNIQYF. In DNA form, the CDR3 reads TGTGCCAGCAGCCAGAGGACAAGGATAAAAAACATTCAGTACTTC. This sequence joins TRBV14 and TRBJ2-4, with D tentatively TRBD1 (5 bases). V gave up 3 bases and J gave up 4 bases, with 13 bases separating them. Looked up from germline, CDR1 is SGHDN and CDR2 is FVKESK. This CDR3 comprises 15 residues. Full variable domain (remainder filled in from reference TRBV14 and TRBJ2-4): EAGVTQFPSHSVIEKGQTVTLRCDPISGHDNLYWYRRVMGKEIKFLLHFVKESKQDESGMPNNRFLAERTGGTYSTLKVQPAELEDSGVYFCASSQRTRIKNIQYFGAGTRLSVL.

This clone showed up just once. As DNA, the CDR3 is TGTGCCAGCAGTGAGCCAACAGGGCGCACTGAAGCTTTCTTT. Its translation: CASSEPTGRTEAFF. V usage is TRBV25-1 and J usage is TRBJ1-1; D is perhaps TRBD1 (6 bases). Germline V gives CDR1 MGHDK, CDR2 SYGVNS. Trimming cost V 3 bases and J 4 bases, with 12 bases left between them. This CDR3 has 14 amino acids.

The V gene is TRBV4-1, the J gene TRBJ1-2; 10 positions match TRBD1. From germline, CDR1 is MGHRA and CDR2 YSYEKL. This CDR3 has 15 amino acids. Germline trimming cut 4 bases from V and 4 bases from J; bases unmatched to any gene: 6. CDR3 protein: CASSRRDRGGYGYTF. CDR3 bases: TGCGCCAGCAGCCGCCGGGACAGGGGAGGCTATGGCTACACCTTC.

The V call is TRBV6-1, the J call TRBJ1-2, with a tentative D call TRBD1 (6 bases). This CDR3 has 14 amino acids. Germline lookup yields CDR1 MNHNS and CDR2 SASEGT. Trimming stripped 3 bases from V and 6 bases from J, with 14 bases between. CDR3 sequence reads: CASSDLGGGNGYTF. In nucleotides, the CDR3 is TGTGCCAGCAGTGACCTGGGCGGGGGCAATGGCTACACCTTC.

The chain uses TRBV19 and TRBJ2-7; D call uncertain. The CDR3 covers 14 residues. Germline V lookup: CDR1 LNHDA, CDR2 SQIVND (reference sequence). Trimming shortened V by 3 bases and J by 2 bases, and 11 bases separated the two germline ends. The CDR3 sequence is CASSIGAATYEQYF. The CDR3 DNA reads as TGTGCCAGTAGTATCGGAGCCGCTACCTACGAGCAGTACTTC.

For the CDR3, the DNA is TGTGCCTGGAACACAGGGGCCTCCTATAGCAATCAGCCCCAGCATTTT. Translation: CAWNTGASYSNQPQHF. This rearrangement joins TRBV30 to TRBJ1-5, with 7 bases matching TRBD1. V shed 4 bases and J 0 bases; nucleotides not matched to a gene: 9. CDR3 size: 16 residues. Germline V CDR1 and CDR2: GTSNPN, SVGIG (reference sequence).

The chain employs TRBV30 and TRBJ2-2; tentatively, D is TRBD2 (5 bases). Germline CDR1 reads GTSNPN; CDR2 reads SVGIG (reference sequence). V lost 2 bases and J 1 base, leaving 14 bases between the germline ends. The CDR3 spans 16 residues. The CDR3 protein is CAWSIPRTGNTGELFF. Written as DNA, the CDR3 is TGTGCCTGGAGTATACCTCGGACTGGGAACACCGGGGAGCTGTTTTTT.

The chain recombines TRBV4-2 with TRBJ2-7, with TRBD1 matching over 10 bases. V was clipped by 1 base and J by 2 bases; unmatched bases: 2. This CDR3 contains 15 residues. Germline values: CDR1 LGHNA, CDR2 YNFKEQ. Here the CDR3 DNA reads TGTGCCAGCAGCCAAGGACAGGGGGCGGCCTACGAGCAGTACTTC. This gives the protein CASSQGQGAAYEQYF.

This chain uses TRBV6-6 with TRBJ1-1; D not certain. The V gene's germline CDR1 is MNHNY and CDR2 SVGAGI (reference sequence). V was pared by 6 bases and J by 7 bases, with 9 bases between. The length of the CDR3 is 11 residues. The CDR3 DNA reads as TGTGCCAGCAGGACTCCGATTGAAGCTTTCTTT. It is translated as CASRTPIEAFF.

The rearrangement uses TRBV7-3 and TRBJ1-4; D is unclear. Looked up from germline, CDR1 is SGHTA and CDR2 is FQGTGA. V was clipped by 1 base and J by 3 bases, with 9 bases between them. CDR3 length: 15 residues. This CDR3 reads CASSLIGGPNEKLFF. DNA of the CDR3: TGTGCCAGCAGCTTAATTGGAGGGCCTAATGAAAAACTGTTTTTT.